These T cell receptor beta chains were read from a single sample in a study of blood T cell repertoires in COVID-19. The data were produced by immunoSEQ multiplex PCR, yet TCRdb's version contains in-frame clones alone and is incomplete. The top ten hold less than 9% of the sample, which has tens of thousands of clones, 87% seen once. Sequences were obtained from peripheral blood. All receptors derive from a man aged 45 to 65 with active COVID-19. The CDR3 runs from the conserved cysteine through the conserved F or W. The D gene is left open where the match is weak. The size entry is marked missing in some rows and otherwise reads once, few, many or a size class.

TGTGCCAGCAGCCCGTCCCGCGAGCAGTACTTC	CASSPSREQYF	.	TRBJ2-7	11	TRBV7-9	once
TGTGCCAGCAGTTACAAGTCTGGGGCCGCCGCTTGGGAGCAGTTCTTC	CASSYKSGAAAWEQFF	.	TRBJ2-1	16	TRBV6-2/TRBV6-3	once
TGTGCCCGCCACCACAGGCGCTACGAGCAGTACTTC	CARHHRRYEQYF	.	TRBJ2-7	12	TRBV30	.
TGTGCCAGTAGTGTGGACAGATCTAGCACAGATACGCAGTATTTT	CASSVDRSSTDTQYF	.	TRBJ2-3	15	TRBV19	.
TGTGCCAGCAGCGAGGGGGGGACAGGGACCTACGAGCAGTACTTC	CASSEGGTGTYEQYF	TRBD1	TRBJ2-7	15	TRBV9	.
TGTGCCAGTAGTACCACAGGGGCTGGGTATGGCTACACCTTC	CASSTTGAGYGYTF	TRBD1	TRBJ1-2	14	TRBV19	few
TGTGCCAGCAGTGACGGACTAGCGGTGCCACCTCAAGAGACCCAGTACTTC	CASSDGLAVPPQETQYF	TRBD2	TRBJ2-5	17	TRBV6-4	.
TGTGCCAGCAGTGAAGGCAGGGGCACAGATACGCAGTATTTT	CASSEGRGTDTQYF	.	TRBJ2-3	14	TRBV2	.
TGTGCCAGCATCACCTACAGGGGGAAGGTTGAAGCTTTCTTT	CASITYRGKVEAFF	TRBD1	TRBJ1-1	14	TRBV28	.
TGTGCCAGCAGTTTATCCAGACAGAATCAGCCCCAGCATTTT	CASSLSRQNQPQHF	.	TRBJ1-5	14	TRBV27	.
TGTGCCAGCAGCGGGGACAGTAATTCACCCCTCCACTTT	CASSGDSNSPLHF	TRBD1	TRBJ1-6	13	TRBV28	.
TGTGCCAGCAGTTACTCTTCGACAGGGGCCAATGAGCAGTTCTTC	CASSYSSTGANEQFF	TRBD1	TRBJ2-1	15	TRBV6-5	.
TGTGCCAGCAGTGACGACAGGGGGAGATACGAGCAGTACTTC	CASSDDRGRYEQYF	TRBD1	TRBJ2-7	14	TRBV25-1	.